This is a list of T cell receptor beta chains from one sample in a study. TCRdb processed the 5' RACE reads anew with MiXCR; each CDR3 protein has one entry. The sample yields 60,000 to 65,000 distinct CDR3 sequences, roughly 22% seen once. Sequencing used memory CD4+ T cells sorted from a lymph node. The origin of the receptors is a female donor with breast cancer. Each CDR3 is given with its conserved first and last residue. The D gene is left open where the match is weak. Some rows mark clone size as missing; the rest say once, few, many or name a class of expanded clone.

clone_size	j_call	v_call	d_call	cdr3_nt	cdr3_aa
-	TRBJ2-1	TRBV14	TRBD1	TGTGCCAGCAGCCTGCTCGGACAGGCCAATGAGCAGTTCTTC	CASSLLGQANEQFF
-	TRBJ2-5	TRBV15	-	TGTGCCACCAGCAAGCAGAGGGTCCCGCAAGAGACCCAGTACTTC	CATSKQRVPQETQYF
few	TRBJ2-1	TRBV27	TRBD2	TGTGCCAGCAGTTCAGCCCTCCGGACTAGTTCCTACAATGAGCAGTTCTTC	CASSSALRTSSYNEQFF
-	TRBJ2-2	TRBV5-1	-	TGCGCCAGCAGCTTGGCGATAGTCTCTGCGAACACCGGGGAGCTGTTTTTT	CASSLAIVSANTGELFF
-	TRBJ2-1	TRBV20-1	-	TGCAGTGGTCTAAAGGGAGTCGTTAATGAGCAGTTCTTC	CSGLKGVVNEQFF
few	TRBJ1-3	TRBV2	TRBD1	TGTGCCAGCTCGCCCAAAGACAGGGCGGGAAACACCATATATTTT	CASSPKDRAGNTIYF
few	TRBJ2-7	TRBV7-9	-	TGTGCCAGCAGTAGATTTGGATTTGGCACATCCTACGAGCAGTACTTC	CASSRFGFGTSYEQYF
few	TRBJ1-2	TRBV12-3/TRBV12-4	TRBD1	TGTGCCAGCAGTTCCGGACAGGGGAGGTTTGGCTACACCTTC	CASSSGQGRFGYTF
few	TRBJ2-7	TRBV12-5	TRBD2	TGTGCTAGTGGTTTGGTACCGGGCGGGACTAGCGGGAGGACGGCGGACGAGCAGTACTTC	CASGLVPGGTSGRTADEQYF
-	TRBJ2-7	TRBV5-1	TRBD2	TGCGCCAGCAGCACGACGGGGGGATCTCTCGAGCAGTACTTC	CASSTTGGSLEQYF
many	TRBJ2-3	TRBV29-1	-	TGCAGCGTTGAACATGAGGCGTTTAGCACAGATACGCAGTATTTT	CSVEHEAFSTDTQYF
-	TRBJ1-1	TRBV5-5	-	TGTGCCAGCAGCCTGAGGATGAACACTGAAGCTTTCTTT	CASSLRMNTEAFF
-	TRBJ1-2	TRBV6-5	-	TGTGCCAGCAGTTACGGACCTAACTATGGCTACACCTTC	CASSYGPNYGYTF
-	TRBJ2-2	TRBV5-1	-	TGCGCCAGCAGCTTAGCAGAAAAGAACACCGGGGAGCTGTTTTTT	CASSLAEKNTGELFF
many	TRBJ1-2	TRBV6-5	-	TGTGCCAGCAGTTACGGTGTGACTAACTATGGCTACACCTTC	CASSYGVTNYGYTF
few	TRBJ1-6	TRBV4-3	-	TGCGCCAGCAGCCAAGGCCAGCTAGGGTCCTATAATTCACCCCTCCACTTT	CASSQGQLGSYNSPLHF
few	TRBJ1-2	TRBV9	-	TGTGCCAGCAGCGGCGGGTTTAACTATGGCTACACCTTC	CASSGGFNYGYTF
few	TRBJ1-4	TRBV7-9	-	TGTGCCAGCAGCTATACAGGTTATGGAGAAAAACTGTTTTTT	CASSYTGYGEKLFF
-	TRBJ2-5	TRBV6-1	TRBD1	TGTGCCAGCAGTGCCGACAGGGGAGGCGAGGAGACCCAGTACTTC	CASSADRGGEETQYF
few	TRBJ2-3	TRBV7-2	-	TGTGCCAGCAGCATGATCTCAGATACGCAGTATTTT	CASSMISDTQYF
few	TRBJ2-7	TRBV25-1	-	TGTGCCAGCAGTGTGGACACTCGCTATCACGAGCAGTACTTC	CASSVDTRYHEQYF
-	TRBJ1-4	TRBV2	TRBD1	TGTGCCAGCGGGAGACAGGGAACTGAAAAACTGTTTTTT	CASGRQGTEKLFF
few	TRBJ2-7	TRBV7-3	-	TGTGCCAGCAGCCGTCTAAAGGGGGTAAGCTCCTACGAGCAGTACTTC	CASSRLKGVSSYEQYF
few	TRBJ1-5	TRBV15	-	TGTGCCACCAGCGAAAATATAGTTAGCAATCAGCCCCAGCATTTT	CATSENIVSNQPQHF
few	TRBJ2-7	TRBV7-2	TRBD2	TGTGCCAGCAGCTTAGCGACTAGCGGGAGACCCGAGCAGTACTTC	CASSLATSGRPEQYF
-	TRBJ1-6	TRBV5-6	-	TGTGCCAGCAGCTTCCAGAATTCACCCCTCCACTTT	CASSFQNSPLHF
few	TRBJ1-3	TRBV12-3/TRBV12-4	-	TGTGCCAGCATGCGGGGAGCCACTGGAAACACCATATATTTT	CASMRGATGNTIYF
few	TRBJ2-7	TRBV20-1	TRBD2	TGCAGTGCTAGCCTTGACGGGGGGTCCTACGAGCAGTACTTC	CSASLDGGSYEQYF
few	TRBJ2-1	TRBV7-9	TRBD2	TGTGCCAGCAGCCCAAGGGCGGGAGCCTACAATGAGCAGTTCTTC	CASSPRAGAYNEQFF
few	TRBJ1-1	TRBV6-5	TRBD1	TGTGCCAGCAGTAAATGGGACAGGGAAGGCACTGAAGCTTTCTTT	CASSKWDREGTEAFF
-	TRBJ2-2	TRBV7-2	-	TGTGCCAGCAGCTCCCCGTCGAACACCGGGGAGCTGTTTTTT	CASSSPSNTGELFF
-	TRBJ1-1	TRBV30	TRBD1	TGTGCCTGGAGTGTAAAAGCCGGGACAGAAGAAGCTTTCTTT	CAWSVKAGTEEAFF
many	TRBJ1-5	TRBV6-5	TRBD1	TGTGCCAGCAGTCCCAGACAGGGGGCGAGCAATCAGCCCCAGCATTTT	CASSPRQGASNQPQHF
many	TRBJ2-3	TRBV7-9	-	TGTGCCAGCAGCTTTGGTTTAGGCGGCACAGATACGCAGTATTTT	CASSFGLGGTDTQYF
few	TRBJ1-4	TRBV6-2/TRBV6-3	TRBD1	TGTGCCACCACCGGGACAGGGCGCGAAAAACTGTTTTTT	CATTGTGREKLFF
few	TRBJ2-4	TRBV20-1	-	TGCAGTGCTAGGGAGGGAGGCAAAAACATTCAGTACTTC	CSAREGGKNIQYF
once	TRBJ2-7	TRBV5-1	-	TGCGCCAGCGGGCCAGTCGACGCGGTGGATAAAAACTTC	CASGPVDAVDKNF
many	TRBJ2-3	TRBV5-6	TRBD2	TGTGCCAGCAGTGCCGACTATAGCGGGAGTTCAGATACGCAGTATTTT	CASSADYSGSSDTQYF
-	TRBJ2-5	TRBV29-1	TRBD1	TGCAGCGTTGGACAGGGAACAGAGACCCAGTACTTC	CSVGQGTETQYF
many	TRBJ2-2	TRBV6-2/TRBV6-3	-	TGTGCCAGCAGTTTGGCGGCCAGGGTGGCCACCGGGGAGCTGTTTTTT	CASSLAARVATGELFF
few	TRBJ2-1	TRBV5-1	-	TGCGCCAGCACCTTGGGTACCTCGCCGGGCAGTGAGCAGTTCTTC	CASTLGTSPGSEQFF